This TCR beta chain was obtained from a study of neoadjuvant anti-PD-1 for oral cavity cancer. Repertoires were generated with immunoSEQ multiplex PCR, while TCRdb's copy carries only in-frame clones and drops some. The sample includes roughly 36,000 clones, 30% to 40% of them seen just once. The V gene's germline CDR1 is SGHTA and CDR2 FQGTGA. V lost 5 bases, J lost 4 bases, and 11 bases lay in between. CDR3 size: 13 residues. Described time point: after neoadjuvant nivolumab, at surgical resection. The source was tumor tissue, collected after nivolumab (anti-PD-1) treatment. The chain carries TRBV7-3 and TRBJ1-1; D may be TRBD1 (5 bases). The clonotype originates from a person between 40 and 80 years old with oral cavity squamous cell carcinoma. CDR3 DNA sequence: TGTGCCAGCAGCGCCGGGGGGAGCACTGAAGCTTTCTTT. It encodes CASSAGGSTEAFF.